This note documents a single TCR beta chain sequence. In Susac syndrome patients, recently defined diagnostic criteria for definite or probable disease were met. The sample belongs to a study of CD8 T cells in Susac syndrome. Trimming took 4 bases from V and 5 from J; bases not matched to a gene: 1. The CDR3 sequence is 13 residues long. An input of roughly 0.5 to 1 ug of RNA was subjected to reverse transcription using random hexamers. TCR beta CDR3 was amplified by immunoSEQ covering 54 Vbeta and 13 Jbeta. Via MiXCR, TCRdb re-called the immunoSEQ multiplex PCR reads, giving one row per CDR3 protein. The table lists about 120,000 distinct CDR3 sequences, about 93% of them singletons, with about 0.2% in the top ten.

The sequenced sample was CD8+ T cells from PBMCs. The J gene is TRBJ1-4, the V gene TRBV12-3 or TRBV12-4; TRBD1 matches 7 bases. This receptor was taken from a human donor with Susac syndrome. The CDR3 protein is CASSWDSNEKLFF. In DNA, the CDR3 is TGTGCCAGCAGTTGGGACAGCAATGAAAAACTGTTTTTT.